What follows are 12 T cell receptor beta chains derived from one specimen sequenced in a study of post-analysis software for immune sequencing data. Study-wide results and limits: Patients used five TRBV segments, including TRBV5-6, TRBV5-1 and TRBV20-1, more often than controls.

Their antigen targets remain unknown. Every TCR beta cDNA library bore unique molecular identifiers. TCRdb passed the PCR reads through MiXCR, listing each CDR3 protein once. Of roughly 410,000 distinct CDR3 sequences listed, approximately 33% are singletons. The sequenced sample consisted of blood. These receptors originate from a girl aged 10 to 17 with multiple sclerosis.

The chain has TRBV7-9 and TRBJ1-6; D perhaps matches TRBD1 (6 bases). The CDR3 is made up of 19 amino acids. The V end lost 0 bases, the J end lost 4 bases, and 19 bases lay between the germline ends. Germline CDR1 and CDR2: SEHNR and FQNEAQ (reference sequence). CDR3 sequence reads: CASSLAPTQGSLYNSPLHF. In DNA, the CDR3 is TGTGCCAGCAGCTTAGCCCCCACACAGGGCAGCTTGTATAATTCACCCCTCCACTTT. Full variable domain (rest looked up from reference TRBV7-9 and TRBJ1-6): DTGVSQNPRHKITKRGQNVTFRCDPISEHNRLYWYRQTLGQGPEFLTYFQNEAQLEKSRLLSDRFSAERPKGSFSTLEIQRTEQGDSAMYLCASSLAPTQGSLYNSPLHFGNGTRLTVT.

DNA for the CDR3: TGTGCCAGCAGTTTAGCGGGAGCTGGGGATACGCAGTATTTT. Its protein product is CASSLAGAGDTQYF. V usage is TRBV12-3 or TRBV12-4 and J usage is TRBJ2-3, with D possibly being TRBD2 (5 bases). The CDR3 is 14 residues long. Trimming removed 0 bases from V and 6 bases from J, with 10 bases in between.

The chain employs TRBV6-1 and TRBJ2-6; D possibly corresponds to TRBD1 (5 bases). Germline loops: CDR1 MNHNS, CDR2 SASEGT. V was clipped by 5 bases and J by 1 base, with 12 bases between them. The CDR3 has 16 amino acids. CDR3 sequence (DNA): TGTGCCAGCAGTCGACGACAGCCTTCTGGGGCCAACGTCCTGACTTTC. It encodes CASSRRQPSGANVLTF.

The chain is built from TRBV6-6 and TRBJ2-1; perhaps TRBD2 as D (6 bases). This CDR3 comprises 15 residues. V was trimmed by 6 bases and J by 5 bases, leaving 17 bases between them. From germline, CDR1 is MNHNY and CDR2 SVGAGI (reference sequence). CDR3 in DNA: TGTGCCAGCAGCTCCGGACTAACCCGAGACAATGAGCAGTTCTTC. It encodes CASSSGLTRDNEQFF.

This chain connects TRBV5-1 to TRBJ2-5; D unresolved. Germline loops: CDR1 SGHRS, CDR2 YFSETQ. V gave up 1 base and J gave up 5 bases, with 12 bases separating them. This CDR3 spans 14 amino acids. The DNA of the CDR3 is TGCGCCAGCAGCTTGAATTATCCGCGGGAGACCCAGTACTTC. Protein product: CASSLNYPRETQYF.

This clonotype has more than one count but fewer than ten. The V and J genes are TRBV5-1 and TRBJ2-5, with 7 nucleotides matching TRBD1. Trimming removed 4 bases from V and 1 base from J; junction bases left unmatched: 7. CDR1 and CDR2 from the germline V gene are SGHRS and YFSETQ. The CDR3 totals 15 residues. The CDR3 DNA reads TGCGCCAGCAGCGTTGGGGACAGCTTCCAAGAGACCCAGTACTTC. Translated, it gives CASSVGDSFQETQYF.

V and J are TRBV5-5 and TRBJ2-2; D remains ambiguous. Trimming took off 3 bases at V and 1 base at J, with 13 bases between the two ends. The CDR3 has 16 residues. Per the germline V gene, CDR1 is SGHKS and CDR2 is YYEKEE (reference sequence). The CDR3 here is CASSSLLGVNTGELFF. The CDR3 bases are TGTGCCAGCAGCTCCCTGTTGGGTGTGAACACCGGGGAGCTGTTTTTT.

This rearrangement joins TRBV7-2 to TRBJ2-7; either TRBD1 or TRBD2 may supply D (5 bases each). CDR1 SGHTA and CDR2 FQGNSA come from the germline V gene. V dropped 5 bases and J dropped 0 bases, with 17 bases sitting between them. The CDR3 sequence is 16 residues long. The CDR3 region has the DNA TGTGCCAGCAGCGGGACGGGGCAGATTTCCTCCTACGAGCAGTACTTC. This translates into CASSGTGQISSYEQYF.

This clonotype occurred a few times. The DNA for the CDR3 is TGTGCCAGCAGGAATTATAGGCAGAACACTGAAGCTTTCTTT. Translation gives CASRNYRQNTEAFF. The J gene is TRBJ1-1, the V gene TRBV3-1; D remains ambiguous. Germline V gives CDR1 LGHDT, CDR2 YNNKEL (reference sequence). Trimming removed 6 bases from V and 1 base from J, with 12 bases in between. The CDR3 extends over 14 amino acids.

This sequence joins TRBV12-3 or TRBV12-4 and TRBJ2-7, with TRBD2 matching over 14 bases. The DNA end is a closer match to TRBJ2-5, so the J assignment may be wrong. This CDR3 contains 18 residues. CDR3 nucleotides: TGTGCCAGCAGCCACGGGCCGATGGGACTAGCGGGGGAAGAGACCCAGTACTTC. It yields the protein CASSHGPMGLAGEETQYF.

The chain employs TRBV11-3 and TRBJ2-1; 10 positions match TRBD2. This CDR3 spans 16 amino acids. The junction had 2 bases not matched to a gene; V was cut back by 1 base and J by 2 bases. Germline values: CDR1 SGHNT, CDR2 YENEEA. The CDR3 is CASSLVSGGPYNEQFF. The CDR3 DNA follows: TGTGCCAGCAGCTTAGTTAGCGGGGGGCCCTACAATGAGCAGTTCTTC.

This clonotype was observed a few times. The chain carries TRBV10-3 and TRBJ2-3; TRBD2 aligns across 10 bases. The CDR3 length is 17 residues. V was pared by 2 bases and J by 5 bases, with 10 bases of the junction left unmatched. Germline CDR1 is ENHRY and CDR2 is SYGVKD. The CDR3 DNA sequence: TGTGCCATCAGTGAGCTCCCGAGCGGGGGGGCGGGAGATACGCAGTATTTT. This translates into CAISELPSGGAGDTQYF.